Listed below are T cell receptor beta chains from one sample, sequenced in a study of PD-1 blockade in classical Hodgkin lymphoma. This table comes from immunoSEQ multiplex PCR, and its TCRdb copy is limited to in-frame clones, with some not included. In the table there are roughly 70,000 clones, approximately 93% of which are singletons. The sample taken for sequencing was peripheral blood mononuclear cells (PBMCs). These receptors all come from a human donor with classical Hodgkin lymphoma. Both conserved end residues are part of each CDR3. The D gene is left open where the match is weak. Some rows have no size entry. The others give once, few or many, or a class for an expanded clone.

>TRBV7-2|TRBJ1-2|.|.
TGTGCCAGCAGCTTAAGTCGGGCATCCAGCTATGGCTACACCTTC
CASSLSRASSYGYTF
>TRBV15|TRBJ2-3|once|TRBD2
TGTGCCACCAGCAGGAGACTAGCGGGAGGGGATACGCAGTATTTT
CATSRRLAGGDTQYF
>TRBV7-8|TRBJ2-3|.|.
TGTGCCAGCAGCTTACCCAGGTCAGATACGCAGTATTTT
CASSLPRSDTQYF
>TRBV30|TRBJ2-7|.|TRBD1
TGTGCCTGGAAGGATACAGGGGCGCTCTACGAGCAGTACTTC
CAWKDTGALYEQYF
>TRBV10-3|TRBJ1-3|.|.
TGTGCCATCGGACACACAACTTCTGGAAACACCATATATTTT
CAIGHTTSGNTIYF
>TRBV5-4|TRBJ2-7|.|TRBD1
TGTGCCAGCAGCACAACAGGGGGCGCCCAAAACGAGCAGTACTTC
CASSTTGGAQNEQYF
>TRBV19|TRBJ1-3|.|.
TGTGCCAGTAGTTCGGCGGCTGGAAACACCATATATTTT
CASSSAAGNTIYF
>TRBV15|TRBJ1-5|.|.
TGTGCCACCGGACGGGAGGGCAATCAGCCCCAGCATTTT
CATGREGNQPQHF
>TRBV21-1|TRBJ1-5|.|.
TGTGCCAGCAGCAAAGCGATCCGCAGAGGGGGCGCGGGCAATCAGCCCCAGCATTTT
CASSKAIRRGGAGNQPQHF
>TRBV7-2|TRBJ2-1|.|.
TGTGCCAGCAGCTTAGCCCTTGTATACAATGAGCAGTTCTTC
CASSLALVYNEQFF
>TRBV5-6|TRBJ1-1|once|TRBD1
TGTGCCAGCAGCCACGACAGGGAGAGTGAAGCTTTCTTT
CASSHDRESEAFF
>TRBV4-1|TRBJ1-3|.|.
TGCGCCAGCAGCCAAGCATTTATAGGAGACACCATATATTTT
CASSQAFIGDTIYF
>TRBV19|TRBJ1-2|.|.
TGTGCCACCTCTAAAAGTACCCAGACGGGGGGCTATGGCTACACCTTC
CATSKSTQTGGYGYTF
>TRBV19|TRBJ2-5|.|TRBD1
TGTGCCAGTAGTATAACTGGGACAGGAGGGACCCAGTACTTC
CASSITGTGGTQYF
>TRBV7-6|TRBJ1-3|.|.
TGTGCCAGCAGCTCCGGATCCTCAGTCCCATATTTT
CASSSGSSVPYF
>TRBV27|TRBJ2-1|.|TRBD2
TGTGCCAGCAAAAGCGGGGGGGCGGGCAATGAGCAGTTCTTC
CASKSGGAGNEQFF
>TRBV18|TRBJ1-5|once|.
TGTGCCAGCTCACCACCGGCATTCGCCACGAGGCCCCAGCATTTT
CASSPPAFATRPQHF
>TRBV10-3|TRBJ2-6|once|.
TGTGCCATCAGTGACCCGGGGTACTCTGGGGCCAACGTCCTGACTTTC
CAISDPGYSGANVLTF
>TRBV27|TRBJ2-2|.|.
TGTGCCAGCAGTTTAGTGACAGCTGAACACCGGGGAGCTGTTTTT
CASSLVTAEHRGAVF
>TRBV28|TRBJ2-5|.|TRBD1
TGTGCCAGCAGATACCGGGACAGGGACCTCCAAGAGACCCAGTACTTC
CASRYRDRDLQETQYF
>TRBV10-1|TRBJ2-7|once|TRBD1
TGCGCCAGCAGTGAGGGGACAGGGGCCTACGAGCAGTACTTC
CASSEGTGAYEQYF
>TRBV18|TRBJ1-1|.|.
TGTGCCAGCTCACCCGCGGCGACAGACTACACTGAAGCTTTCTTT
CASSPAATDYTEAFF
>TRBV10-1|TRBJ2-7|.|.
TGCCCGGGGGCCTACGAGCAGTACTTC
CPGAYEQYF
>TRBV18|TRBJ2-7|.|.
TGTGCCAGCTCAACCCAAAACACCTACGAGCAGTACTTC
CASSTQNTYEQYF
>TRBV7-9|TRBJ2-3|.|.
TGTGCCAGCAGCTTACTTGGGTCAGAAGATACGCAGTATTTT
CASSLLGSEDTQYF
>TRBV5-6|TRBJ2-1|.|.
TGTGCCAGCAGCAATGCCGGGGCCGGGGATATCTTC
CASSNAGAGDIF
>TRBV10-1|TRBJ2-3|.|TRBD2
TGCGCCAGCAGTGAGTCTCGTGGTAGCGGGGCGGCAGATACGCAGTATTTT
CASSESRGSGAADTQYF
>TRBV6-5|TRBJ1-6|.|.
TGTGCCAGCAGCCCCCCTCGGCCTTCACCCCTCCACTTT
CASSPPRPSPLHF
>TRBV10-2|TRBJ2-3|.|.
TGCGCCAGCAGACCCACAAATTTAGCGGTAGGATTCACAGATACGCAGTATTTT
CASRPTNLAVGFTDTQYF
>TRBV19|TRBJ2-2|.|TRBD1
TGTGCCAGTAGACAGGACAGGGGCTACACCGGGGAGCTGTTTTTT
CASRQDRGYTGELFF
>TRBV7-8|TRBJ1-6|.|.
TGTGCCAGCAGCTTAAAGGCCTATTCACCCCTCCACTTT
CASSLKAYSPLHF
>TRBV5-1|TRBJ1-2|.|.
TGCGCCAGCAGCTTGGATCGCGGAGTTTATGGCTACACCTTC
CASSLDRGVYGYTF
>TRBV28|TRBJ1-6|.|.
TGTGCCAGCAGTTGGGGAGGGACGGGGTTTTCACCCCTCCACTTT
CASSWGGTGFSPLHF
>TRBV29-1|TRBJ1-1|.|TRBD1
TGCAGCGGACAGGGGAGCACTGAAGCTTTCTTT
CSGQGSTEAFF
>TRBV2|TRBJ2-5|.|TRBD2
TGTGCCAGCAGTCGAAGAACTAGCGGAAACCCTCAAGAGACCCAGTACTTC
CASSRRTSGNPQETQYF
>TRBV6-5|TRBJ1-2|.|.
TGTGCCAGCAAGGGGCAGGGTCTGGGCTACACCTTC
CASKGQGLGYTF
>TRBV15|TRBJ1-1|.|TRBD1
TGTGCCACCAGCTCCCTAGACAGGGGTACTGAAGCTTTCTTT
CATSSLDRGTEAFF
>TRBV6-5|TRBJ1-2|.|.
TGTGCCAGCAGTTACTGGGGGACATCTAACTATGGCTACACCTTC
CASSYWGTSNYGYTF
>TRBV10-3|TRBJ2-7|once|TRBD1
TGTGCCATCAGTAGACAGGGCGACAGGAACGAGCAGTACTTC
CAISRQGDRNEQYF
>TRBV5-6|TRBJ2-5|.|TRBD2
TGTGCCAGCAGCTTAGGGACTAGAGATAAAGAGACCCAGTACTTC
CASSLGTRDKETQYF
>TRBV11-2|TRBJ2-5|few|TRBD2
TGTGCCAGCAGCTTAGCGGGACTAGCGGGAGCGGGGGAGACCCAGTACTTC
CASSLAGLAGAGETQYF
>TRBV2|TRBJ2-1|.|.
TGTGCCAGCAGTGACCCCTACAATGAGCAGTTCTTC
CASSDPYNEQFF
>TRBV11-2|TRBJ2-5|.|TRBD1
TGTGCCAGCAGCTCGGACAGGGAAGAGACCCAGTACTTC
CASSSDREETQYF
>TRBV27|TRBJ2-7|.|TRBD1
TGTGCCAGCACGGACAGGTACTACGAGCAGTACTTC
CASTDRYYEQYF
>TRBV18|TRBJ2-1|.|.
TGTGCCAGCTCACCAGCAGTTTACAATGAGCAGTTCTTC
CASSPAVYNEQFF
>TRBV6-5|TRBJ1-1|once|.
TGTGCCAGCAGTTACTCGGGTGCTGGGAATACTGAAGCTTTCTTT
CASSYSGAGNTEAFF
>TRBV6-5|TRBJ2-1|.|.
TGTGCCAGCAGTTTAAAGAATGAGCAGTTCTTC
CASSLKNEQFF
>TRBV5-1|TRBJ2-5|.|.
TGCGCCAGCAGGCCCGGAGCGGGTGTGCAAGAGACCCAGTACTTC
CASRPGAGVQETQYF
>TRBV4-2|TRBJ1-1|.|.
TGTGCCAGCAGCCAAGGGGACCTGGGGAACACTGAAGCTTTCTTT
CASSQGDLGNTEAFF
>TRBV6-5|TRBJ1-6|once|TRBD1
TGTGCCAGCAGTTGGGCGGGACAGGGGGGTTCACCCCTCCACTTT
CASSWAGQGGSPLHF